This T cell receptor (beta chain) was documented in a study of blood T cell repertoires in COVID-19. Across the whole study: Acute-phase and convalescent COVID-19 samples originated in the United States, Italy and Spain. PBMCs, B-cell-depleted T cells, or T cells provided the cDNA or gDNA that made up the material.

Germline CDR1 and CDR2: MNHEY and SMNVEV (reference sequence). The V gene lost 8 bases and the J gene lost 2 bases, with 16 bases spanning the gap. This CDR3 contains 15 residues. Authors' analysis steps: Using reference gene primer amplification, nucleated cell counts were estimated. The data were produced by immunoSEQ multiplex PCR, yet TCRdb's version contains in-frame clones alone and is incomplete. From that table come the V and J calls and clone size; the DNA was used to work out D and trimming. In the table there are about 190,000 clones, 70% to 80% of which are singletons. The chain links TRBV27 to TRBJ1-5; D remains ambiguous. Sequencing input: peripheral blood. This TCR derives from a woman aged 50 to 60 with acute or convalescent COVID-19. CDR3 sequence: CASRTAGDRNQPQHF. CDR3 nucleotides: TGTGCCAGCCGGACGGCCGGGGATCGCAATCAGCCCCAGCATTTT.